This entry is about one TCR beta chain. Its cognate antigen is unknown. This entry comes from a study of shared clonotypes between healthy human individuals. Study findings and constraints: Sharing across several donors was seen in 4.5% to 5.5% of naive CD4 clonotypes. Memory subsets had estimated richness that was generally smaller than that of naive subsets.

This CDR3 contains 13 residues. V was shortened by 6 bases and J by 1 base, with 6 bases between the two germline ends. The germline CDR1 and CDR2 sequences are LNHDA and SQIVND (reference sequence). The data were produced by immunoSEQ multiplex PCR, yet TCRdb's version contains in-frame clones alone and is incomplete. The sample shows 850,000 to 1,200,000 clones, 65% to 80% of them seen only once. All the donors were Caucasian adults who lived in Nashville, Tennessee. The sample taken for sequencing was memory CD4+ T cells sorted from blood. Sample subset: CD45RA-negative fraction. This sequence joins TRBV19 and TRBJ2-2, with D uncertain. This sequence originates from a man aged 18-30 years in good health. Here the CDR3 reads CASRGRNTGELFF. Here the CDR3 DNA reads TGTGCCAGTAGGGGCAGGAACACCGGGGAGCTGTTTTTT.